The clone carrying this T cell receptor (beta chain) has just a few counts. The antigen is unknown. Via MiXCR, TCRdb re-called the RT-PCR reads, giving one row per CDR3 protein. The data show roughly 570,000 distinct CDR3 sequences, with 12% to 15% seen just once and around 10% held by the top ten. The CDR3 covers 15 residues. The germline V gene encodes CDR1 SQVTM and CDR2 ANQGSEA. The V end lost 6 bases, the J end lost 4 bases, and 16 bases lay between the germline ends. This sample is drawn from a study of response to subunit inactivated influenza vaccine. Points from the study as a whole: Every seasonal influenza vaccination brings in few new T cells, the authors suggested.

The source of this sequence is a man in his fifties who received an inactivated influenza vaccine. The sample in question was PBMCs from blood, obtained roughly 12 days after vaccination. The chain is built from TRBV29-1 and TRBJ2-6; D gene uncertain. CDR3 nucleotide sequence: TGCAGCGTAGAAATGGAGCCCCTAGGGGCCAACGTCCTGACTTTC. Translated, it gives CSVEMEPLGANVLTF.